This T cell receptor (beta chain) was identified in a study of T-cell reconstitution after alpha-beta-depleted transplantation in children. TCRbeta library preparation incorporated unique molecular identifiers. TCRdb itself ran the PCR reads through MiXCR, one entry per CDR3 protein. Of some 640,000 distinct CDR3 sequences in the sample, over 15% are singletons; the top ten hold approximately 1%. CDR3 length: 14 amino acids. V gave up 3 bases and J gave up 2 bases, with 11 bases separating them. The source is a human donor who donated a stem cell graft to a child with acute myeloid leukemia. Sequenced here: PBMCs from the stem cell graft donor, sampled from the stem cell graft. The chain carries TRBV12-3 or TRBV12-4 and TRBJ2-7; D remains ambiguous. This CDR3 is CASSFLSETYEQYF. The CDR3, as DNA: TGTGCCAGCAGTTTCTTGTCGGAAACCTACGAGCAGTACTTC.